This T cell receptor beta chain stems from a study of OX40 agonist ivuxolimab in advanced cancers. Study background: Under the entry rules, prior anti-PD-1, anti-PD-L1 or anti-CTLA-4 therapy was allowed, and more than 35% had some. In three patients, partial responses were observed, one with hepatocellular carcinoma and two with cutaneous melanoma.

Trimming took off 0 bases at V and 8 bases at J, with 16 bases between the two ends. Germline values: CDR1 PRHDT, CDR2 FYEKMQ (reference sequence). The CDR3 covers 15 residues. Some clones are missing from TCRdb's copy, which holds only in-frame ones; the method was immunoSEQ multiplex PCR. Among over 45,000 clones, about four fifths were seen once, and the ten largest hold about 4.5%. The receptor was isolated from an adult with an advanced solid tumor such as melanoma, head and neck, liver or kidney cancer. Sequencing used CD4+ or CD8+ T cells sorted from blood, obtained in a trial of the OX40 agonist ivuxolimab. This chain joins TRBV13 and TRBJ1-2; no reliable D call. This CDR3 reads CASSLGLLAVRGYTF. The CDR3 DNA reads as TGTGCCAGCAGCTTAGGCCTTCTTGCGGTCCGGGGCTACACCTTC.